Following are 26 T cell receptor beta chains from one sample sequenced in a study of regulatory T cells in long-lasting Graves disease. Libraries of TCR beta came from iRepertoire HTBI primers plus Arm-PCR of CDR3 regions. TCRdb independently ran MiXCR on the multiplex PCR reads; one entry per CDR3 protein. The sample includes 350,000 to 450,000 distinct CDR3 sequences, about 15% of them seen just once. The time point was: newly diagnosed GD, antithyroid drugs for less than 3 months. PBMC RNA served as the TCR library source. The same data also contributed to another study, on T cells in Graves' hyperthyroidism and ophthalmopathy.

Here the sequenced sample was peripheral blood mononuclear cells (PBMCs), taken at new diagnosis, from a patient treated with antithyroid drugs. The receptor set was obtained from a woman younger than 45 with Graves disease.

This clonotype came up a few times. A much larger clone is a single base away; this may be a read error. The genes are TRBV15 and TRBJ2-1; TRBD1 aligns across 9 bases. The CDR3 runs 15 residues. Germline V gene data show CDR1 as LNHNV and CDR2 as YYDKDF (reference sequence). CDR3 sequence: CATSPGQGSYNEQSF. DNA of the CDR3: TGTGCCACCAGCCCGGGACAGGGTTCCTACAATGAGCAGTCCTTC.

With respect to this clonotype: A much larger clone is a single base away; this may be a read error. This sequence joins TRBV12-3 or TRBV12-4 and TRBJ1-2, with 8 bases lining up with TRBD1. CDR3 length: 17 amino acids. V lost 4 bases and J lost 0; bases outside the gene matches: 10. CDR3: CASSSVSGGNPNYGYTF. The CDR3 DNA sequence: TGTGCCAGCAGTTCGGTGTCAGGGGGCAATCCTAACTATGGCTACACCTTC.

The chain couples TRBV27 to TRBJ2-2; no clear D gene. The germline gives CDR1 MNHEY, CDR2 SMNVEV (reference sequence). The CDR3 contains 15 residues. Trimming removed 5 bases from V and 6 bases from J, with 16 bases in between. DNA for the CDR3: TGTGCCAGCAGTCCCCCAGGTGCAAGCTCCGGGGAGCTGTTTTTT. It is translated as CASSPPGASSGELFF.

A word on this clonotype: A much bigger clone sits one base away, suggesting this may be a read error. V usage is TRBV30 and J usage is TRBJ2-1; D gene unclear. This CDR3 comprises 18 residues. CDR1 is GTSNPN and CDR2 is SVGIG in the germline V gene (reference sequence). V lost 5 bases to trimming and J lost 2 bases, with 25 bases between them. CDR3 in amino acids: CAWGPTYSEHVTYNEQFF. CDR3 DNA sequence: TGTGCCTGGGGACCTACCTACAGCGAACATGTGACCTACAATGAGCAGTTCTTC.

Ten or more counts support this clonotype. This chain connects TRBV25-1 to TRBJ2-5; 11 bases map to TRBD2. Germline V gives CDR1 MGHDK, CDR2 SYGVNS. The CDR3 has 18 residues. V shed 2 bases, J shed 5 bases, and the junction held 13 bases outside the gene matches. CDR3 sequence reads: CASSEPIPLAGGGETQYF. The CDR3 nucleotides are TGTGCCAGCAGTGAACCGATTCCTCTAGCGGGAGGCGGGGAGACCCAGTACTTC. Together with reference TRBV25-1 and TRBJ2-5, the CDR3 gives the full variable domain: EADIYQTPRYLVIGTGKKITLECSQTMGHDKMYWYQQDPGMELHLIHYSYGVNSTEKGDLSSESTVSRIRTEHFPLTLESARPSHTSQYLCASSEPIPLAGGGETQYFGPGTRLLVL.

This clonotype was counted at least ten times. This sequence joins TRBV3-1 and TRBJ2-3; D gene ambiguous. Trimming took 1 base from V and 2 from J, leaving 7 bases between them. The germline CDR1 and CDR2 sequences are LGHDT and YNNKEL (reference sequence). The CDR3 has 14 amino acids. CDR3 in DNA: TGTGCCAGCAGCCAAGCCCCCCCCACAGATACGCAGTATTTT. Protein sequence: CASSQAPPTDTQYF.

The chain couples TRBV7-2 to TRBJ1-1; D possibly corresponds to TRBD1 (6 bases). From germline, CDR1 is SGHTA and CDR2 FQGNSA. V lost 1 base, J lost 2 bases, and 8 bases lay in between. The CDR3 consists of 14 residues. The CDR3 reads CASSLGQDNTEAFF. CDR3 DNA sequence: TGTGCCAGCAGCTTAGGACAGGATAACACTGAAGCTTTCTTT.

This clonotype came up a few times. This CDR3 reads CASSYDGRYASYEQYF. The CDR3 DNA sequence: TGTGCCAGCAGCTATGACGGACGCTATGCTTCCTACGAGCAGTACTTC. The chain recombines TRBV3-1 with TRBJ2-7; D is unclear. The CDR3 loop spans 16 amino acids. Trimming took off 5 bases at V and 1 base at J, with 18 bases between the two ends. Germline V gene sequence: CDR1 LGHDT, CDR2 YNNKEL (reference sequence).

This clonotype came up many times. The rearrangement uses TRBV28 and TRBJ1-4, with TRBD1 as a possible D gene (6 bases). With 8 bases removed from V and 2 bases from J, the gap between germline ends came to 9 bases. CDR3 length equals 13 residues. Looked up from germline, CDR1 is MDHEN and CDR2 is SYDVKM. CDR3 in amino acids: CASEGGTNEKLFF. For the CDR3, the DNA is TGTGCCAGCGAGGGGGGGACTAATGAAAAACTGTTTTTT. The full variable domain, rest sourced from reference TRBV28 and TRBJ1-4, is DVKVTQSSRYLVKRTGEKVFLECVQDMDHENMFWYRQDPGLGLRLIYFSYDVKMKEKGDIPEGYSVSREKKERFSLILESASTNQTSMYLCASEGGTNEKLFFGSGTQLSVL.

This clonotype was counted ten times or more. V gene TRBV11-2 combines with J gene TRBJ2-1, with TRBD2 matching over 9 bases. The V and J ends lost 0 bases and 8 bases, in that order; junction bases with no gene match: 8. Germline V CDR1 and CDR2: SGHAT, FQNNGV. CDR3 size: 16 residues. The CDR3 sequence is CASSLDAGGVLHEQFF. The CDR3 nucleotides read TGTGCCAGCAGCTTAGATGCGGGGGGGGTTTTGCATGAGCAGTTCTTC.

This clonotype was found many times. This chain uses TRBV24-1 with TRBJ2-5; the D call may be TRBD1 or TRBD2 (5 bases each). Germline CDR1 and CDR2: KGHDR and SFDVKD. The CDR3 consists of 15 residues. V was clipped by 4 bases and J by 7 bases, with 18 bases between them. The chain's CDR3 is CATSDPKGTEWTQYF. The CDR3 DNA sequence: TGTGCCACCAGTGACCCGAAGGGGACCGAGTGGACCCAGTACTTC.

This chain links TRBV3-1 with TRBJ2-1, with 11 bases that match TRBD2. Looked up from germline, CDR1 is LGHDT and CDR2 is YNNKEL (reference sequence). The CDR3 extends over 18 amino acids. Trimming at V came to 5 bases and at J to 0 bases, leaving 9 bases not matched to a gene. CDR3 DNA: TGTGCCAGCAGCTCCGGGACTAGCGGTTCCTTCTCCTACAATGAGCAGTTCTTC. Its protein product is CASSSGTSGSFSYNEQFF.

The chain employs TRBV6-1 and TRBJ1-4; D gene uncertain. The CDR3 covers 13 residues. Germline V gene data show CDR1 as MNHNS and CDR2 as SASEGT. V was clipped by 4 bases and J by 5 bases, with 8 bases between them. Here the CDR3 DNA reads TGTGCCAGCAGTGGGAATACAAATGAAAAACTGTTTTTT. This translates into CASSGNTNEKLFF.

This clonotype was counted many times. This chain joins TRBV2 and TRBJ2-5; the D is unclear. CDR1 SNHLY and CDR2 FYNNEI come from the germline V gene. V lost 3 bases to trimming and J lost 5 bases, with 7 bases between them. The CDR3 has 12 amino acids. For the CDR3, the DNA is TGTGCCAGCAGTGACATCCGGGAGACCCAGTACTTC. It yields the protein CASSDIRETQYF.

This clonotype has a count of ten or more. The rearrangement joins TRBV2 to TRBJ2-3, with 8 bases fitting TRBD2. The V segment lost 8 bases and the J segment 3 bases; nucleotides outside the gene matches: 7. This CDR3 has 14 residues. The germline V gene encodes CDR1 SNHLY and CDR2 FYNNEI. CDR3 coding DNA: TGTGCCAGCGGAATTTTAGCGGGAACAGATACGCAGTATTTT. Translation: CASGILAGTDTQYF.

This clonotype was counted between two and nine times. The chain has TRBV5-4 and TRBJ2-7, with 8 bases matching TRBD2. Trimming at V came to 4 bases and at J to 4 bases, leaving 7 bases not matched to a gene. Germline V CDR1 and CDR2: SGHNT, YYREEE (reference sequence). This CDR3 is built from 14 residues. The CDR3 is CASSITSGAYEQYF. For the CDR3, the DNA is TGTGCCAGCAGCATTACTAGCGGAGCGTACGAGCAGTACTTC.

In the case of this clonotype: A far larger clone is one nucleotide away, so this likely arose from a read error. The chain couples TRBV5-5 to TRBJ2-2; no reliable D call. Trimming stripped 5 bases from V and 4 bases from J, with 18 bases between. CDR1 is SGHKS, CDR2 YYEKEE, per germline (reference sequence). This CDR3 is built from 16 residues. In DNA form, the CDR3 reads TGTGCCAGCAGTCCACCGAGACGGGCGGCCACCGGGGAGCTGTTTTTT. It specifies CASSPPRRAATGELFF.

Details on this clonotype: The junction shows a germline mismatch at one end, possibly a read error. This chain uses TRBV7-2 with TRBJ2-1; D possibly corresponds to TRBD2 (5 bases). The CDR3 extends over 14 amino acids. Germline V CDR1 and CDR2: SGHTA, FQGNSA. CDR3 coding DNA: TGTGCCAGCCGCTTAGTGGACTGGGTCAATGAGCAGTTCTTC. Its translation is CASRLVDWVNEQFF.

At least ten counts were recorded for this clonotype. The chain carries TRBV12-3 or TRBV12-4 and TRBJ1-1; possibly TRBD1 for D (6 bases). Trimming stripped 3 bases from V and 8 bases from J, with 16 bases between. This CDR3 has 14 amino acids. The CDR3 nucleotides are TGTGCCAGCAGTTTGTGGGGGGGCGGTTGGGAAGCTTTCTTT. This codes for CASSLWGGGWEAFF.

About this clonotype: With a much larger clone just one base away, this may be a read error. This chain uses TRBV3-1 with TRBJ2-1; 9 bases fit TRBD2. Looked up from germline, CDR1 is LGHDT and CDR2 is YNNKEL (reference sequence). This CDR3 has 15 residues. The junction had 11 bases not matched to a gene; V was cut back by 5 bases and J by 9 bases. The CDR3 loop is CASSVRWIAGVEQFF. CDR3 sequence (DNA): TGTGCCAGCAGCGTCCGGTGGATAGCGGGAGTTGAGCAGTTCTTC.

The chain links TRBV19 to TRBJ2-1, with 7 bases that match TRBD1. The CDR3 is made up of 14 amino acids. Germline-derived CDR1 and CDR2 are LNHDA and SQIVND (reference sequence). The junction had 9 bases not matched to a gene; V was cut back by 6 bases and J by 7 bases. The CDR3 DNA is TGTGCCAGTAGCGGGGACAGTTTAATTAATGAGCAGTTCTTC. Residues: CASSGDSLINEQFF.

This clonotype has at least ten counts. V and J are TRBV5-8 and TRBJ2-1; TRBD1 matches 9 bases. Germline CDR1 reads SGHTS; CDR2 reads YDEGEE. V dropped 0 bases and J dropped 4; count of bases not matched to a gene: 2. The CDR3 extends over 15 amino acids. The CDR3 DNA follows: TGTGCCAGCAGCTTGGGGACAGGGGTTTACAATGAGCAGTTCTTC. Its protein product is CASSLGTGVYNEQFF.

This clonotype came up many times. V and J are TRBV6-1 and TRBJ2-5, with TRBD2 matching 7 bases. Germline V gene lookup returns CDR1 MNHNS and CDR2 SASEGT. This CDR3 has 15 amino acids. Unmatched junction bases numbered 12, after V lost 6 bases and J lost 5 bases. CDR3 sequence reads: CASRAGVGGRETQYF. The CDR3 bases are TGTGCCAGCAGGGCCGGAGTGGGAGGGAGGGAGACCCAGTACTTC.

There are a few counts of this clonotype. The genes are TRBV7-9 and TRBJ1-1; TRBD1 is a possible D gene (6 bases). Looked up from germline, CDR1 is SEHNR and CDR2 is FQNEAQ (reference sequence). V lost 5 bases to trimming and J lost 1 base, with 11 bases between them. The CDR3 has 14 amino acids. The CDR3 DNA reads TGTGCCAGCAGCGAACCGACAGGGAACACTGAAGCTTTCTTT. This gives the protein CASSEPTGNTEAFF.

The genes are TRBV5-1 and TRBJ1-1; TRBD1 might be the D (5 bases). Looked up from germline, CDR1 is SGHRS and CDR2 is YFSETQ. CDR3 length equals 14 residues. The V end was cut by 5 bases, the J end by 1 base, with 12 bases between. CDR3 loop: CASRPRQPNTEAFF. DNA of the CDR3: TGCGCCAGCAGACCCCGACAGCCGAACACTGAAGCTTTCTTT.

This rearrangement joins TRBV5-1 to TRBJ1-2; 7 bases are shared with TRBD1. This CDR3 is 15 amino acids long. The ends lost 1 base at V and 5 bases at J; junction bases unmatched: 8. Germline V gene lookup returns CDR1 SGHRS and CDR2 YFSETQ. CDR3 residues: CASSLSGGGAYGYTF. CDR3 DNA sequence: TGCGCCAGCAGCTTGAGCGGAGGGGGCGCATATGGCTACACCTTC. The variable domain in full, completed from reference TRBV5-1 and TRBJ1-2, reads KAGVTQTPRYLIKTRGQQVTLSCSPISGHRSVSWYQQTPGQGLQFLFEYFSETQRNKGNFPGRFSGRQFSNSRSEMNVSTLELGDSALYLCASSLSGGGAYGYTFGSGTRLTVV.